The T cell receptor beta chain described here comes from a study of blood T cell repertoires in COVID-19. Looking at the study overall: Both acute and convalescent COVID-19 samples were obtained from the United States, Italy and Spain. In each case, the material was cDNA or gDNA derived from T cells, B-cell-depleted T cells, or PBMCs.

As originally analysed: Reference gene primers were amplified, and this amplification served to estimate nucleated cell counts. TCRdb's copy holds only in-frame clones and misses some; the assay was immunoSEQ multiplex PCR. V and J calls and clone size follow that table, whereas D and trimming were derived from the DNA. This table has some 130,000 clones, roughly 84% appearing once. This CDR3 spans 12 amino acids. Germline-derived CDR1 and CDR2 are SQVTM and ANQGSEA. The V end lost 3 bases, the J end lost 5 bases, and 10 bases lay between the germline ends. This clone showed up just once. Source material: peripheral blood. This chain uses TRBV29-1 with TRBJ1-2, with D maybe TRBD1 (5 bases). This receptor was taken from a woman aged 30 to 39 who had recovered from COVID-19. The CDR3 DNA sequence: TGCAGCGTTGAGGCAGGGCGGTATGGCTACACCTTC. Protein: CSVEAGRYGYTF.